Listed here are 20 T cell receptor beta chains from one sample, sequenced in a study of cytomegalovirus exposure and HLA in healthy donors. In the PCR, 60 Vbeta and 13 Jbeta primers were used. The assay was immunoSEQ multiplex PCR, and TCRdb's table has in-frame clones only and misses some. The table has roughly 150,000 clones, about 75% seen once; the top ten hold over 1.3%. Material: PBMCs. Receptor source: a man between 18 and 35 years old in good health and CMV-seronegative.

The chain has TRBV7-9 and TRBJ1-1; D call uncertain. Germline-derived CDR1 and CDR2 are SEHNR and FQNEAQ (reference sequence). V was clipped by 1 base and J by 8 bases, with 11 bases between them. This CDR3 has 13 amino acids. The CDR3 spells CASSLGLEREAFF. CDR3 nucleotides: TGTGCCAGCAGCTTAGGCTTGGAGCGAGAAGCTTTCTTT.

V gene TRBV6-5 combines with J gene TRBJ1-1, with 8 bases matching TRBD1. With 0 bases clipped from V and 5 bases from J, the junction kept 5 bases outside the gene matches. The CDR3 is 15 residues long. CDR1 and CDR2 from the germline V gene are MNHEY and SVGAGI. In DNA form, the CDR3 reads TGTGCCAGCAGTTACTCTCAGGGGGCAGCAACTGAAGCTTTCTTT. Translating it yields CASSYSQGAATEAFF.

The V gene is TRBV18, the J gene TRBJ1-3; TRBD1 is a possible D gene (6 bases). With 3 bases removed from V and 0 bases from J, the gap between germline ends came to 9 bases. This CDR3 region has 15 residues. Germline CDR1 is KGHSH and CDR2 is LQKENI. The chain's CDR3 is CASSPGQSSGNTIYF. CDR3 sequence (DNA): TGTGCCAGCTCACCTGGACAGTCCTCTGGAAACACCATATATTTT.

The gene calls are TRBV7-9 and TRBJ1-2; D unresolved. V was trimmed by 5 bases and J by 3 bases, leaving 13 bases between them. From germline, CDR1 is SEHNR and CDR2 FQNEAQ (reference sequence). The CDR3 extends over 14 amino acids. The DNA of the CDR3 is TGTGCCAGCAGCACCGGAGGGTGGGACTATGGCTACACCTTC. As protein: CASSTGGWDYGYTF.

CDR3 protein: CASSSQGAAEAFF. The CDR3 nucleotides are TGTGCCAGCAGCTCCCAGGGGGCCGCTGAAGCTTTCTTT. This chain joins TRBV9 and TRBJ1-1; 8 bases agree with TRBD1. The germline V gene encodes CDR1 SGDLS and CDR2 YYNGEE. This CDR3 spans 13 amino acids. Unmatched junction bases numbered 5, after V lost 4 bases and J lost 6 bases.

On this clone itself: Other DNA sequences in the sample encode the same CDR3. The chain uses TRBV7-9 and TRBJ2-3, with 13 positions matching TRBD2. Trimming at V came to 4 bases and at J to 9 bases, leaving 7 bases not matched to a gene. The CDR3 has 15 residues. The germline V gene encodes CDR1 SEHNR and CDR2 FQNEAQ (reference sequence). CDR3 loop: CASSSRTSGSDTQYF. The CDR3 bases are TGTGCCAGCAGCTCTCGGACTAGCGGGAGTGACACGCAGTATTTT.

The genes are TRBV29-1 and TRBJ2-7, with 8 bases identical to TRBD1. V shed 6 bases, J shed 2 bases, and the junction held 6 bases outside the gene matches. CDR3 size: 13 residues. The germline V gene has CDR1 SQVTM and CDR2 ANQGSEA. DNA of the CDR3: TGCAGCGTCGCAGGGGGCCCTACCTACGAGCAGTACTTC. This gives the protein CSVAGGPTYEQYF.

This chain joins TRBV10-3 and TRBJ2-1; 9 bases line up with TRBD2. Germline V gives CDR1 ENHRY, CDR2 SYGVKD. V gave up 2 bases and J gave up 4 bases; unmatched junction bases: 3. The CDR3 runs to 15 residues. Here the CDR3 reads CAISELTSGYNEQFF. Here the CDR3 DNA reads TGTGCCATCAGTGAGCTGACTAGCGGTTACAATGAGCAGTTCTTC.

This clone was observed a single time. The DNA of the CDR3 is TGTGCCAGTAGTCTGACAGGTAGGAGGAATGAGCAGTTCTTC. This gives the protein CASSLTGRRNEQFF. The V and J genes are TRBV19 and TRBJ2-1, with TRBD1 as a possible D gene (6 bases). Germline-derived CDR1 and CDR2 are LNHDA and SQIVND (reference sequence). The CDR3 spans 14 residues. V shed 5 bases and J shed 7 bases, with 15 bases lying between them.

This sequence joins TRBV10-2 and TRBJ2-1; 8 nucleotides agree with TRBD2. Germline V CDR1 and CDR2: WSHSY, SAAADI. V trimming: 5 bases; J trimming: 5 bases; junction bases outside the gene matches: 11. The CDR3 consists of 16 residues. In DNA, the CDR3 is TGCGCCAGCAGTCCCTTTCGACTAGCGTCAGACAATGAGCAGTTCTTC. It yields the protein CASSPFRLASDNEQFF.

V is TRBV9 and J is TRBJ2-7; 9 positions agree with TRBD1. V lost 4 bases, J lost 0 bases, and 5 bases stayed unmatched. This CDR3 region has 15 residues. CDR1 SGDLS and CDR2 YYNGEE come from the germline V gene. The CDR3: CASSSGTGNSYEQYF. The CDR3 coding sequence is TGTGCCAGCAGCTCCGGGACAGGGAACTCCTACGAGCAGTACTTC.

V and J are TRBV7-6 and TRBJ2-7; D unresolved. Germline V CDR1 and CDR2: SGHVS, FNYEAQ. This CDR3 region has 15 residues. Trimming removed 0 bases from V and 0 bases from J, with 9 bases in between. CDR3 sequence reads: CASSLAHDSSYEQYF. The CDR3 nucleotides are TGTGCCAGCAGCTTAGCCCACGATAGCTCCTACGAGCAGTACTTC.

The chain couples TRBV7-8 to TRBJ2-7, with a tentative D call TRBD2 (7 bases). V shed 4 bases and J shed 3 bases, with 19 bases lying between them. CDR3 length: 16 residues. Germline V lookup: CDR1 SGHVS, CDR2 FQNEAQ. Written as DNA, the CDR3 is TGTGCCAGCAGCTCCCCGACTGGGGGGGGGCTCTACGAGCAGTACTTC. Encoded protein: CASSSPTGGGLYEQYF.

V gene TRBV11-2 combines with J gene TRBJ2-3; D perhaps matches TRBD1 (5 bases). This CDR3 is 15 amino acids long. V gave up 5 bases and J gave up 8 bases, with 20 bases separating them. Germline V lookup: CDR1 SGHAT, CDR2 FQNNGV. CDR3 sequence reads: CASSPATGAVGTQYF. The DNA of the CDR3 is TGTGCCAGCAGCCCGGCGACTGGGGCCGTAGGTACGCAGTATTTT.

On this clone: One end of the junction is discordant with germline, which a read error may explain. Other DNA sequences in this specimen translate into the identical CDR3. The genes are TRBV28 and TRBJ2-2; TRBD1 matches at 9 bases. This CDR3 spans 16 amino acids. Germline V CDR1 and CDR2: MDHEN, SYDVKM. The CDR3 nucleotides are TGCGCCAGCAGTTTCCCCGGGACAGGGTTCACCGGGGAGCTGTTTTTT. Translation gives CASSFPGTGFTGELFF.

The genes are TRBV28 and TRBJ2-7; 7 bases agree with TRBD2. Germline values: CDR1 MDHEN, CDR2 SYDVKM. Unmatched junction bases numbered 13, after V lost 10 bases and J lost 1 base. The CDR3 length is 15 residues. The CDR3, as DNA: TGTGCCACCCTACGGTGGGAGGGCCAATCCTACGAGCAGTACTTC. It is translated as CATLRWEGQSYEQYF.

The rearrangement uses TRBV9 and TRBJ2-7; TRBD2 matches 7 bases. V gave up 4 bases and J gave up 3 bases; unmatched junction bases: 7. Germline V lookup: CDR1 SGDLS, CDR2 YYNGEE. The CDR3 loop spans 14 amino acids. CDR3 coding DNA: TGTGCCAGCAGCCCAGGACTAGAGGACTACGAGCAGTACTTC. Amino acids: CASSPGLEDYEQYF.

As DNA, the CDR3 is TGTGCCTGCACAGACATGAACTCCTATAATTCACCCCTCCACTTT. This translates into CACTDMNSYNSPLHF. The chain has TRBV30 and TRBJ1-6, with unresolved D. The germline V and J ends were trimmed by 6 bases and 0 bases, with 12 bases remaining between them. Germline V gene lookup returns CDR1 GTSNPN and CDR2 SVGIG (reference sequence). The CDR3 sequence is 15 residues long.

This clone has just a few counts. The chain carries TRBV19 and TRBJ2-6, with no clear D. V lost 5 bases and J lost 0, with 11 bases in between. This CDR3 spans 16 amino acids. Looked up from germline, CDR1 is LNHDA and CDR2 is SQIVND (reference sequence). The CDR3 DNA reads TGTGCCAGTAGTCTTACCCATAGCTCTGGGGCCAACGTCCTGACTTTC. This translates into CASSLTHSSGANVLTF.

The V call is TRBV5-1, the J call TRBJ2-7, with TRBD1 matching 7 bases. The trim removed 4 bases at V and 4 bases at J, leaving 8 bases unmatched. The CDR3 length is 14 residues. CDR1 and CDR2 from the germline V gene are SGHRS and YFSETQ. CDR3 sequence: CASSEKGTAYEQYF. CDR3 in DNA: TGCGCCAGCAGCGAAAAAGGGACAGCATACGAGCAGTACTTC.